The clone carrying this TCR beta chain was observed a handful of times. The source of the sample is a study of blood T cells in healthy people across ages. This CDR3 contains 20 residues. Germline CDR1 and CDR2: LGHDT and YNNKEL (reference sequence). Trimming removed 1 base at V and 5 bases at J, with 29 bases between. A sample-barcoded 5' primer and a J-beta primer mix were used in a second PCR of roughly 7 to 11 cycles. Via MiXCR, TCRdb re-called the 5' RACE reads, giving one row per CDR3 protein. The table has about 570,000 distinct CDR3 sequences, 25% to 35% seen once. These data also formed part of another study, on T cells of mothers and their children.

This TCR was sampled from a boy aged 2 to 9 in good health. The sequenced sample was blood. The V and J genes are TRBV3-1 and TRBJ2-5; a weak D match, TRBD1 (6 bases). The CDR3 region has the DNA TGTGCCAGCAGCCAAGCAGGGCCCTATGAATTAGCCTCCGACAGGGAGACCCAGTACTTC. Translation gives CASSQAGPYELASDRETQYF.